The entry below describes one T cell receptor (beta chain). Trimming at V came to 3 bases and at J to 6 bases, leaving 6 bases not matched to a gene. CDR1 is LNHDA and CDR2 is SQIVND in the germline V gene (reference sequence). There are 14 residues in the CDR3. This sample was taken from a study of blood T cell repertoires in COVID-19. Study information: Some COVID-19 samples were acute and others convalescent; all came from the United States, Italy and Spain. From T cells, B-cell-depleted T cells, or PBMCs came the material, which was cDNA or gDNA.

Authors' methods: Reference gene primer amplification in the assay estimated nucleated cell counts. TCRdb's table, derived via immunoSEQ multiplex PCR, lists solely in-frame clones and lacks some. V and J calls plus clone size are reproduced from that table; the DNA served to infer D and trimming. Among about 96,000 clones, 70% to 90% were seen once, and the ten largest hold 4% to 5%. While infection was still active, Seattle patients were enrolled and then followed longitudinally. The chain couples TRBV19 to TRBJ1-1, with 8 bases that match TRBD1. Sequenced: peripheral blood. This clonotype was sampled from a human donor with COVID-19, enrolled during active disease. The donor label of this sample is uncertain. The CDR3 DNA sequence: TGTGCCAGTAGTATGGACAGGGAAAGGGCTGAAGCTTTCTTT. Amino acid sequence: CASSMDRERAEAFF.